The 20 T cell receptor beta chains below were found in one sample sequenced in a study of blood T cell repertoires in COVID-19. Data came from immunoSEQ multiplex PCR; TCRdb stores just in-frame clones and leaves some out. The table includes 60,000 to 65,000 clones, over 65% detected once. The sample was peripheral blood. The receptors come from a man aged 55 to 70 with COVID-19, enrolled during active disease.

V gene TRBV13 combines with J gene TRBJ1-5, with TRBD1 identical over 9 bases. The germline V gene encodes CDR1 PRHDT and CDR2 FYEKMQ (reference sequence). This CDR3 contains 15 residues. Trimming took 0 bases from V and 5 from J; bases not matched to a gene: 2. Written as DNA, the CDR3 is TGTGCCAGCAGCTTAGGGGGACAGGGCTATCAGCCCCAGCATTTT. Translating gives CASSLGGQGYQPQHF.

V usage is TRBV7-7 and J usage is TRBJ2-2, with unresolved D. Germline CDR1 and CDR2: SSHAT and FNYEAQ (reference sequence). The V end lost 1 base, the J end lost 4 bases, and 7 bases lay between the germline ends. The CDR3 length is 14 residues. The CDR3 region has the DNA TGTGCCAGCAGCTTAGGGCCATTCACCGGGGAGCTGTTTTTT. Translating it yields CASSLGPFTGELFF. Full variable domain (remainder filled in from reference TRBV7-7 and TRBJ2-2): GAGVSQSPRYKVTKRGQDVTLRCDPISSHATLYWYQQALGQGPEFLTYFNYEAQPDKSGLPSDRFSAERPEGSISTLTIQRTEQRDSAMYRCASSLGPFTGELFFGEGSRLTVL.

The V and J genes are TRBV10-3 and TRBJ2-5, with 9 bases identical to TRBD2. CDR3 size: 16 residues. With V trimmed by 4 bases and J by 5 bases, 11 bases remained unmatched. Germline CDR1 and CDR2: ENHRY and SYGVKD. Here the CDR3 DNA reads TGTGCCATCAGTGGAGCCTTAGGCGGGAGGGACGAGACCCAGTACTTC. This sequence encodes CAISGALGGRDETQYF.

The rearrangement joins TRBV27 to TRBJ2-2; D is unclear. Germline loops: CDR1 MNHEY, CDR2 SMNVEV (reference sequence). The CDR3 length is 12 residues. Trimming removed 7 bases from V and 4 bases from J, with 7 bases in between. CDR3 region: CASTTGTGELFF. CDR3 coding DNA: TGTGCCAGCACCACGGGCACCGGGGAGCTGTTTTTT.

The chain is built from TRBV5-4 and TRBJ2-5; D is perhaps TRBD1 (5 bases). Trimming left V 4 bases short and J 2 bases short, with 18 bases between. Germline V CDR1 and CDR2: SGHNT, YYREEE (reference sequence). The length of the CDR3 is 16 residues. CDR3 bases: TGTGCCAGCAGCCCACCTCGAAAGGGGCATCAAGAGACCCAGTACTTC. The encoded protein is CASSPPRKGHQETQYF.

The chain has TRBV2 and TRBJ1-4; D remains ambiguous. The CDR3 covers 18 residues. The germline V gene has CDR1 SNHLY and CDR2 FYNNEI. V was cut by 0 bases and J by 0 bases, with 14 bases left in between. For the CDR3, the DNA is TGTGCCAGCAGTGAAGCGGTTTTATCGAGGGCAACTAATGAAAAACTGTTTTTT. The encoded protein is CASSEAVLSRATNEKLFF.

V is TRBV30 and J is TRBJ2-7; 9 bases map to TRBD1. V dropped 0 bases and J dropped 3; count of bases not matched to a gene: 3. Germline CDR1 and CDR2: GTSNPN and SVGIG (reference sequence). The CDR3 has 14 amino acids. The DNA for the CDR3 is TGTGCCTGGAGTGTCGGACAGGGGTTCTACGAGCAGTACTTC. It encodes CAWSVGQGFYEQYF. Full variable domain (outside the CDR3, taken from reference TRBV30 and TRBJ2-7): SQTIHQWPATLVQPVGSPLSLECTVEGTSNPNLYWYRQAAGRGLQLLFYSVGIGQISSEVPQNLSASRPQDRQFILSSKKLLLSDSGFYLCAWSVGQGFYEQYFGPGTRLTVT.

The gene calls are TRBV7-2 and TRBJ1-6; 9 nucleotides line up with TRBD1. This CDR3 is 15 amino acids long. Per germline, CDR1 SGHTA and CDR2 FQGNSA. The V and J ends lost 2 bases and 9 bases, in that order; junction bases with no gene match: 5. The chain's CDR3 is CASSLRGQGFSPLHF. CDR3 nucleotides: TGTGCCAGCAGCTTAAGGGGACAGGGTTTTTCACCCCTCCACTTT.

The chain links TRBV9 to TRBJ2-1; a possible D gene is TRBD2 (6 bases). V lost 0 bases and J lost 3, with 16 bases in between. The CDR3 is 17 amino acids. CDR1 and CDR2 (germline): SGDLS, YYNGEE. The CDR3 DNA is TGTGCCAGCAGCGTAGACCCTAGTGGGGGGATCTACAATGAGCAGTTCTTC. Translation: CASSVDPSGGIYNEQFF.

This clone was detected only a few times. This chain links TRBV10-2 with TRBJ2-3; D unclear. The CDR3 has 14 residues. V lost 0 bases to trimming and J lost 2 bases, with 6 bases between them. Germline V gene sequence: CDR1 WSHSY, CDR2 SAAADI. The CDR3 is CASSESGLTDTQYF. The DNA for the CDR3 is TGCGCCAGCAGTGAGTCTGGGCTCACAGATACGCAGTATTTT.

The V call is TRBV28, the J call TRBJ1-5; TRBD1 agrees at 8 bases. V was clipped by 7 bases and J by 3 bases; unmatched bases: 2. This CDR3 has 13 amino acids. Germline CDR1 and CDR2: MDHEN and SYDVKM. The CDR3, as DNA: TGTGCCAGCACACAGGGGGTCAATCAGCCCCAGCATTTT. Its translation is CASTQGVNQPQHF.

The chain combines TRBV19 with TRBJ2-6, with D maybe TRBD1 (6 bases). The germline V gene encodes CDR1 LNHDA and CDR2 SQIVND (reference sequence). The ends were cut back, 4 bases at V and 0 bases at J, with 7 bases in the middle. CDR3 length: 15 amino acids. CDR3 DNA: TGTGCCAGTAGTAACAGGGCCTCTGGGGCCAACGTCCTGACTTTC. Amino acid sequence: CASSNRASGANVLTF.

The chain combines TRBV5-4 with TRBJ2-7, with 7 positions matching TRBD1. This CDR3 comprises 14 residues. V was clipped by 2 bases and J by 3 bases; unmatched bases: 5. The V gene's germline CDR1 is SGHNT and CDR2 YYREEE (reference sequence). The DNA for the CDR3 is TGTGCCAGCAGCTTACCGACAGGGAACTACGAGCAGTACTTC. Protein: CASSLPTGNYEQYF.

The chain links TRBV7-3 to TRBJ2-1; D is unclear. The CDR3 loop spans 13 amino acids. Trimming removed 0 bases from V and 8 bases from J, with 8 bases in between. CDR1 is SGHTA, CDR2 FQGTGA, per germline. The CDR3 DNA sequence: TGTGCCAGCAGCTTAACGAGCGTGGATGAGCAGTTCTTC. Translation gives CASSLTSVDEQFF.

The V and J genes are TRBV7-3 and TRBJ2-7; tentatively, D is TRBD1 (6 bases). CDR3 length: 13 amino acids. CDR1 and CDR2 from the germline V gene are SGHTA and FQGTGA. V gave up 6 bases and J gave up 3 bases, with 12 bases separating them. CDR3 loop: CASRYTGIYEQYF. The CDR3 nucleotides are TGTGCCAGCAGGTACACAGGGATCTACGAGCAGTACTTC.

This clone was detected only a few times. This chain uses TRBV18 with TRBJ1-6, with D uncertain. The V and J ends lost 2 bases and 8 bases respectively, with 7 bases between them. Germline-derived CDR1 and CDR2 are KGHSH and LQKENI. The CDR3 spans 13 residues. CDR3 region: CASSPRGDSPLHF. The CDR3 DNA reads TGTGCCAGCTCACCAAGAGGCGATTCACCCCTCCACTTT.

CDR3 protein: CASSLARGTGELFF. The CDR3 nucleotides read TGTGCCAGCAGCTTGGCCAGGGGGACCGGGGAGCTGTTTTTT. This rearrangement joins TRBV11-2 to TRBJ2-2; 7 bases are shared with TRBD1. This CDR3 is built from 14 residues. J gave up 5 bases and V 3 bases, and 3 bases lay outside the gene matches. Per the germline V gene, CDR1 is SGHAT and CDR2 is FQNNGV.

The gene calls are TRBV5-1 and TRBJ2-3; 15 bases fit TRBD2. The ends lost 4 bases at V and 10 bases at J; junction bases unmatched: 7. Looked up from germline, CDR1 is SGHRS and CDR2 is YFSETQ. This CDR3 spans 15 amino acids. The CDR3 sequence is CASSIGLAGGEAQYF. CDR3 DNA: TGCGCCAGCAGCATCGGACTAGCGGGAGGGGAGGCGCAGTATTTT.

The chain couples TRBV19 to TRBJ1-3, with 7 nucleotides matching TRBD1. CDR1 is LNHDA and CDR2 is SQIVND in the germline V gene (reference sequence). CDR3 length equals 13 residues. Germline trimming cut 8 bases from V and 3 bases from J; bases unmatched to any gene: 4. The CDR3 DNA reads TGTGCCAGTTCTGACAGGGTTGGAAACACCATATATTTT. Amino acid sequence: CASSDRVGNTIYF.

This rearrangement joins TRBV12-3 or TRBV12-4 to TRBJ2-1, with 9 nucleotides matching TRBD2. The CDR3 covers 12 residues. V trimming: 5 bases; J trimming: 9 bases; junction bases outside the gene matches: 2. This CDR3 reads CASSRLAAEQFF. The CDR3, as DNA: TGTGCCAGCAGTCGACTAGCGGCTGAGCAGTTCTTC.